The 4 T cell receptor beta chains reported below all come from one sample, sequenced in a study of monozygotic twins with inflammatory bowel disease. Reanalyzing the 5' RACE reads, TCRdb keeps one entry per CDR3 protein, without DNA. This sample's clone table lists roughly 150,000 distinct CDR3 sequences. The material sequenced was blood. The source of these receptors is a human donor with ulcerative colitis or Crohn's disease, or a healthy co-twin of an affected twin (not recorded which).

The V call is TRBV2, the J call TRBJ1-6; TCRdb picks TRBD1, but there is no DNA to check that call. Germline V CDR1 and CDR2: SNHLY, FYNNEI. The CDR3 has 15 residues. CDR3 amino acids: CASSKDTGYNSPLHF.

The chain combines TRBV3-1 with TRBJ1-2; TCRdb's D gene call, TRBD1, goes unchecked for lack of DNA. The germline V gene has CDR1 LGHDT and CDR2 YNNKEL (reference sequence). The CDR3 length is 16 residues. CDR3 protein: CASSPLGNRVNYGYTF.

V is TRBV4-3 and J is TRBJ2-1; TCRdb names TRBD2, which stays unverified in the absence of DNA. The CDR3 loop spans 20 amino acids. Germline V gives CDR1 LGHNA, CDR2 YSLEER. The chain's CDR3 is CASSQAPGLAGGYGNNEQFF.

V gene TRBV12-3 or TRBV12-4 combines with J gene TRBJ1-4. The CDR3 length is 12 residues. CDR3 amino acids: CASSSLNEKLFF.